The rows below give T cell receptor beta chains drawn from one sample of a study of blood T cell repertoires in COVID-19. The table came from immunoSEQ multiplex PCR; TCRdb's copy has only in-frame clones and leaves some out. The sample records about 440,000 clones, roughly 85% being singletons. The sequenced sample consisted of PBMCs or T cells enriched from blood (not recorded which). The receptors shown here come from a woman younger than 35 with acute COVID-19. CDR3s include the opening cysteine and the closing phenylalanine or tryptophan. A D gene is named only where the DNA matches it firmly. Size is omitted from some rows. Given values are once, few, many or a class for expanded clones.

abundance	d_gene	j_gene	v_gene	len	CDR3aa	CDR3nt
-	TRBD1	TRBJ2-3	TRBV30	16	CAWSSPGTGGADTQYF	TGTGCCTGGAGTTCCCCCGGAACAGGGGGCGCAGATACGCAGTATTTT
-	-	TRBJ2-1	TRBV5-4	16	CASSAESQAPYNEQFF	TGTGCCAGCAGCGCCGAGAGCCAGGCCCCCTACAATGAGCAGTTCTTC
-	TRBD2	TRBJ2-3	TRBV28	17	CASSHWTSGRGPDTQYF	TGTGCCAGCAGTCACTGGACTAGCGGGAGAGGCCCAGATACGCAGTATTTT
-	TRBD1	TRBJ2-1	TRBV5-5	17	CASSQQVWDREYSEQFF	TGTGCCAGCAGCCAGCAAGTGTGGGACAGGGAGTATAGTGAGCAGTTCTTC
few	-	TRBJ1-5	TRBV21-1	15	CASSRDRGDTQPQHF	TGTGCCAGCAGCCGGGACAGGGGTGATACTCAGCCCCAGCATTTT
once	TRBD2	TRBJ2-1	TRBV27	14	CASSLGGGPYEQFF	TGTGCCAGCAGTTTAGGCGGGGGGCCTTATGAGCAGTTCTTC
-	TRBD1	TRBJ1-6	TRBV10-2	15	CASSPTGTGASPLHF	TGCGCCAGCAGCCCAACAGGGACAGGGGCTTCACCCCTCCACTTT
-	TRBD1	TRBJ2-2	TRBV11-2	16	CASSFGSGQGTGELFF	TGTGCCAGCAGCTTTGGGTCGGGACAGGGGACCGGGGAGCTGTTTTTT
few	-	TRBJ1-4	TRBV7-2	15	CASSFGGGGGEKLFF	TGTGCCAGCAGCTTCGGCGGGGGAGGAGGAGAAAAACTGTTTTTT
-	TRBD2	TRBJ2-7	TRBV14	15	CASSRNSGGSYEQYF	TGTGCCAGCAGCCGGAATAGCGGGGGCTCCTACGAGCAGTACTTC
-	TRBD1	TRBJ1-4	TRBV9	14	CASSVDRGHEKLFF	TGTGCCAGCAGCGTAGACAGGGGGCATGAAAAACTGTTTTTT
-	TRBD2	TRBJ2-2	TRBV29-1	14	CSVLSGGRTGELFF	TGCAGCGTTTTGTCGGGCGGGAGGACCGGGGAGCTGTTTTTT
-	TRBD2	TRBJ2-7	TRBV27	18	CASSLGLAGVGSAYEQYF	TGTGCCAGCAGTTTGGGACTAGCGGGAGTCGGGTCGGCCTACGAGCAGTACTTC
-	-	TRBJ2-7	TRBV5-1	14	CASSLGTDWDEQYF	TGCGCCAGCAGCTTGGGGACAGACTGGGACGAGCAGTACTTC
-	TRBD1	TRBJ1-3	TRBV29-1	14	CSVVGGEAGNTIYF	TGCAGCGTTGTAGGGGGCGAGGCTGGAAACACCATATATTTT
many	-	TRBJ1-2	TRBV7-2	13	CASSSRGLYGYTF	TGTGCCAGCAGCTCAAGGGGCCTCTATGGCTACACCTTC
-	-	TRBJ1-4	TRBV28	15	CASSSGGEGNEKLFF	TGTGCCAGCAGTTCCGGGGGGGAGGGAAATGAAAAACTGTTTTTT
-	TRBD1	TRBJ1-3	TRBV29-1	13	CSATDRTGNTIYF	TGCAGCGCTACGGACAGGACTGGAAACACCATATATTTT
once	TRBD1	TRBJ1-6	TRBV18	15	CASSERGQPNSPLHF	TGTGCCAGCTCAGAACGGGGACAGCCAAATTCACCCCTCCACTTT
-	-	TRBJ1-6	TRBV19	13	CASSTPGNSPLHF	TGTGCCAGTAGTACCCCAGGGAATTCACCCCTCCACTTT
-	TRBD1	TRBJ2-5	TRBV14	16	CASSRYGTGVQETQYF	TGTGCCAGCAGCCGCTACGGGACAGGGGTTCAAGAGACCCAGTACTTC
-	TRBD1	TRBJ2-7	TRBV11-2	16	CASSLVRRNRGSEQYF	TGTGCCAGCAGCTTAGTCCGGCGTAACAGGGGAAGCGAGCAGTACTTC
-	TRBD1	TRBJ1-2	TRBV19	19	CASSMAHRMGTGVNYGYTF	TGTGCCAGTAGTATGGCCCACCGTATGGGGACAGGGGTCAACTATGGCTACACCTTC
-	TRBD1	TRBJ2-7	TRBV2	13	CASSRDRPYEQYF	TGTGCCAGCAGCAGGGACAGACCCTACGAGCAGTACTTC
-	TRBD1	TRBJ1-2	TRBV29-1	12	CSVPDRGDGYTF	TGCAGCGTCCCTGACAGGGGAGATGGCTACACCTTC
once	-	TRBJ1-3	TRBV9	16	CASSVEGRVGGNTIYF	TGTGCCAGCAGCGTAGAGGGGCGAGTAGGGGGAAACACCATATATTTT
-	-	TRBJ1-3	TRBV6-5	14	CASSSTGSGNTIYF	TGTGCCAGCAGTTCAACAGGGTCTGGAAACACCATATATTTT
-	-	TRBJ1-4	TRBV14	15	CASSQEGIRAEKLFF	TGTGCCAGCAGCCAAGAAGGTATCAGGGCAGAAAAACTGTTTTTT
-	TRBD1	TRBJ1-1	TRBV7-9	15	CASSPGQGMNTEAFF	TGTGCCAGCAGCCCCGGACAGGGGATGAACACTGAAGCTTTCTTT
-	-	TRBJ1-4	TRBV15	15	CATSGTGQGSEKLFF	TGTGCCACCAGCGGAACAGGGCAAGGGAGTGAAAAACTGTTTTTT
-	TRBD1	TRBJ1-1	TRBV5-1	15	CASSLAKTGGTEAFF	TGCGCCAGCAGCTTGGCCAAAACAGGGGGCACTGAAGCTTTCTTT
-	-	TRBJ1-2	TRBV10-3	14	CAISDGLHNYGYTF	TGTGCCATCAGTGATGGACTACATAACTATGGCTACACCTTC